The present TCR beta chain was sequenced within a study of blood T cell repertoires in COVID-19. Overall study: Sites across the United States, Italy and Spain contributed samples from acute and convalescent COVID-19. The analysed material was cDNA or gDNA that came from T cells, B-cell-depleted T cells, or PBMCs.

Sequencing was performed with immunoSEQ multiplex PCR; in TCRdb, only in-frame clones are kept and a portion is missing. This table holds about 81,000 clones, roughly 91% found once. Germline loops: CDR1 LGHNA, CDR2 YNFKEQ. The CDR3 totals 20 residues. J was trimmed by 0 bases and V by 0 bases; bases with no gene match: 14. The chain uses TRBV4-2 and TRBJ2-3; 8 nucleotides line up with TRBD2. The sample taken for sequencing was peripheral blood. The receptor was isolated from a woman in her forties or fifties in a cohort sampled during active COVID-19. The CDR3 sequence is CASSQDPSLGSGASTDTQYF. The CDR3 DNA reads TGTGCCAGCAGCCAAGATCCCTCTCTTGGTAGCGGGGCTAGCACAGATACGCAGTATTTT.